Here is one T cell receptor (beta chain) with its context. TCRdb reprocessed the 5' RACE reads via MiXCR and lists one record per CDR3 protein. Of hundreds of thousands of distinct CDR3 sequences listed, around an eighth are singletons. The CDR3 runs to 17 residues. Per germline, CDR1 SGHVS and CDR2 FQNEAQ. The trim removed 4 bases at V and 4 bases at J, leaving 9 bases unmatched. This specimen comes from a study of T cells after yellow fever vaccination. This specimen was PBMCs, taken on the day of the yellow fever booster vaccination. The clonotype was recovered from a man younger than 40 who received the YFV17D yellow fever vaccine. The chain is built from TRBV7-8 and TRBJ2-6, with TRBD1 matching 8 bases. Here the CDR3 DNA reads TGTGCCAGCAGCTCTGACAGGGGTGGGGCCGGGGCCAACGTCCTGACTTTC. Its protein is CASSSDRGGAGANVLTF.